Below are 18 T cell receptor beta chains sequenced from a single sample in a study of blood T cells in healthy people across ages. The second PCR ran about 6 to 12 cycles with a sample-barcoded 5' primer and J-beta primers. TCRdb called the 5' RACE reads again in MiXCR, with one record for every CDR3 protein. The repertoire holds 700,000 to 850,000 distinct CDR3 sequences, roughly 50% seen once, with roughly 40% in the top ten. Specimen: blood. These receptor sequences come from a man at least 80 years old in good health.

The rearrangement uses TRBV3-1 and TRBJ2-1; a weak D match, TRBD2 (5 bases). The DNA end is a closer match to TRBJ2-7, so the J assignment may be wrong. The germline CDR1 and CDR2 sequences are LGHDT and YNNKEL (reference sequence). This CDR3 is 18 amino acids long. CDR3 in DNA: TGTGCCAGCAGCCAAGATATTCCCAGCGGATCATCCTACAATGAGCAGTACTTC. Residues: CASSQDIPSGSSYNEQYF.

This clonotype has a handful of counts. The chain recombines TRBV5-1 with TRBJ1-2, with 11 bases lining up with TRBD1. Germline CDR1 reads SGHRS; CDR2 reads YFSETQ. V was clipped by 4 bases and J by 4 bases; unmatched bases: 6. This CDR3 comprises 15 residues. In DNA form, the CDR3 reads TGCGCCAGCAGCAAAGGACAGGGGGCTAGCTATGGCTACACCTTC. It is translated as CASSKGQGASYGYTF. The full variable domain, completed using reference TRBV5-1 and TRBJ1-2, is KAGVTQTPRYLIKTRGQQVTLSCSPISGHRSVSWYQQTPGQGLQFLFEYFSETQRNKGNFPGRFSGRQFSNSRSEMNVSTLELGDSALYLCASSKGQGASYGYTFGSGTRLTVV.

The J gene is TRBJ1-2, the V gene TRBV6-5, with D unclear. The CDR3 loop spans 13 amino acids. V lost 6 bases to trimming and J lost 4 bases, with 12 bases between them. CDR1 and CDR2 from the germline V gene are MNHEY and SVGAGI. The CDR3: CASRAQRVYGYTF. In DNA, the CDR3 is TGTGCCAGCAGAGCACAGAGGGTCTATGGCTACACCTTC.

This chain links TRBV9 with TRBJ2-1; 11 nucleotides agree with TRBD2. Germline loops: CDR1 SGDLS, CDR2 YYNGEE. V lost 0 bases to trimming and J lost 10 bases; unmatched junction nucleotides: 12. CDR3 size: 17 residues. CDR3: CASSVALLLAGDGEQFF. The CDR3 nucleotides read TGTGCCAGCAGCGTAGCCCTCCTACTAGCGGGAGACGGAGAGCAGTTCTTC.

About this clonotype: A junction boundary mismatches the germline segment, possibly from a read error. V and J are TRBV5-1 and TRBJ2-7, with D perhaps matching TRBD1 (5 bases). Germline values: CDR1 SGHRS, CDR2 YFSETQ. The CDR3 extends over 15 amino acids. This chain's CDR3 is CACSLGQGPIYEQYF. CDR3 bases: TGCGCCTGCAGCTTGGGGCAGGGCCCGATCTACGAGCAGTACTTC.

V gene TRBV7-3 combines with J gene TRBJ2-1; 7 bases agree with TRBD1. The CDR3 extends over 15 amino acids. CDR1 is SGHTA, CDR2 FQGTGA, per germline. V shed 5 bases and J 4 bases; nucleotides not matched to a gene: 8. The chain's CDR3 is CASSTNPGQYNEQFF. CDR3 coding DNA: TGTGCCAGCAGCACCAATCCGGGACAGTACAATGAGCAGTTCTTC.

CDR3 protein: CSAALNTEAFF. In nucleotides, the CDR3 is TGCAGTGCGGCTCTGAACACTGAAGCTTTCTTT. The rearrangement uses TRBV20-1 and TRBJ1-1, with no clear D. This CDR3 has 11 amino acids. V was clipped by 6 bases and J by 0 bases, with 5 bases between them. Germline-derived CDR1 and CDR2 are DFQATT and SNEGSKA (reference sequence).

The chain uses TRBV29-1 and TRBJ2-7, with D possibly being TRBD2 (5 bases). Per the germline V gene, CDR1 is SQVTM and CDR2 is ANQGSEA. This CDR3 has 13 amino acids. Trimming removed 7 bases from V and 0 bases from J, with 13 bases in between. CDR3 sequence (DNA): TGCAGCGGCGCCGACTACCACTCCTACGAGCAGTACTTC. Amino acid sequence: CSGADYHSYEQYF.

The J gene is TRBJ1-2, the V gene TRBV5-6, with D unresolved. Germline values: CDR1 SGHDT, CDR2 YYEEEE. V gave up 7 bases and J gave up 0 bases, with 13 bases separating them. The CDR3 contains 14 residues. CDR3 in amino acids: CASAPPPTNYGYTF. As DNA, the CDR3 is TGTGCCAGCGCTCCGCCCCCCACTAACTATGGCTACACCTTC.

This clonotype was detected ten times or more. As DNA, the CDR3 is TGCGCCAGCAGCTTGGTACTAGCGGGGAAAGATACGCAGTATTTT. Translating it yields CASSLVLAGKDTQYF. The chain recombines TRBV5-1 with TRBJ2-3, with 10 bases matching TRBD2. Trimming removed 0 bases from V and 5 bases from J; junction bases left unmatched: 3. The CDR3 covers 15 residues. The germline gives CDR1 SGHRS, CDR2 YFSETQ.

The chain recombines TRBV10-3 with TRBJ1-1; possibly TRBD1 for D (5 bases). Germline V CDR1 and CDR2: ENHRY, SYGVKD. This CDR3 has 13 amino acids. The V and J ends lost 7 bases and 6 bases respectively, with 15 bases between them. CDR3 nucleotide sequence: TGTGCCATCACTCGGACTGGGGCGTCTGAAGCTTTCTTT. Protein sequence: CAITRTGASEAFF.

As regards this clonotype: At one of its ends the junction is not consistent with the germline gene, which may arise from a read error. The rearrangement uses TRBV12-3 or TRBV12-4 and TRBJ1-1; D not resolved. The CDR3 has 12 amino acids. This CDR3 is CTSSLRSTEAFF. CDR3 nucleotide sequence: TGTACCAGCAGTTTAAGGAGCACTGAAGCTTTCTTT.

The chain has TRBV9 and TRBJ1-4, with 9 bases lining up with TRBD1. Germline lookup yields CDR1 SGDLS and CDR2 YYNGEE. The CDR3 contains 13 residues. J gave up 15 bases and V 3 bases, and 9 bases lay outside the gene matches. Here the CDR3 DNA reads TGTGCCAGCAGCGCGGGACAGGGCGGCTTGGTGTTTTTT. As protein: CASSAGQGGLVFF. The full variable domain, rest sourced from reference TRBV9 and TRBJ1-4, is DSGVTQTPKHLITATGQRVTLRCSPRSGDLSVYWYQQSLDQGLQFLIQYYNGEERAKGNILERFSAQQFPDLHSELNLSSLELGDSALYFCASSAGQGGLVFFGSGTQLSVL.

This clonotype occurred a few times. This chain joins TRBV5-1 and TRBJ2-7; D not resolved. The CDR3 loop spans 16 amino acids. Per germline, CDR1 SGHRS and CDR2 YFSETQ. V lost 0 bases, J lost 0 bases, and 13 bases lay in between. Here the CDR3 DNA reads TGCGCCAGCAGCTTGGTAGCCTCCCAGAGCTCCTACGAGCAGTACTTC. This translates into CASSLVASQSSYEQYF.

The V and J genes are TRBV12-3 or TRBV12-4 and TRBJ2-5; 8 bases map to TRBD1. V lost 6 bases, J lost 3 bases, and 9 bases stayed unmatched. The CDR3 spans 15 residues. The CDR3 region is CASSRGTGVKETQYF. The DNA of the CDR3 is TGTGCCAGCAGCCGAGGGACAGGTGTAAAAGAGACCCAGTACTTC.

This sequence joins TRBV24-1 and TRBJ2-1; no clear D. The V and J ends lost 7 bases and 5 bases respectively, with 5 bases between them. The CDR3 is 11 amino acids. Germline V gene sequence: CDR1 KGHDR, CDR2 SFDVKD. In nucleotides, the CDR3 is TGTGCCACCAGAAAAGACAATGAGCAGTTCTTC. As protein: CATRKDNEQFF.

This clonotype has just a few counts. The CDR3 spells CASSITGTSGQETQYF. CDR3 sequence (DNA): TGCGCCAGCAGCATTACCGGGACTAGCGGCCAAGAGACCCAGTACTTC. V gene TRBV5-1 combines with J gene TRBJ2-5; 11 nucleotides align to TRBD2. Losses at the gene ends were 4 bases for V and 1 base for J; bases not matched to a gene: 6. In germline, CDR1 is SGHRS, CDR2 YFSETQ. The CDR3 is 16 residues long.

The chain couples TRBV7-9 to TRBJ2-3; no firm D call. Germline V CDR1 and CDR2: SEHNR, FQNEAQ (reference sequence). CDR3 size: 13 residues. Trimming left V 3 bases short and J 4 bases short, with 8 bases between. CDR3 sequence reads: CASSLVGSDTQYF. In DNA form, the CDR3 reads TGTGCCAGCAGCTTGGTTGGGTCAGATACGCAGTATTTT.